Listed here is a single T cell receptor beta chain. Its antigen specificity is not known. Base qualities are missing; no much larger clone stands one base away. Donors were a few dozen systemically healthy Caucasian individuals from Russia aged roughly 6 to 100 years. Each donor gave about 11 milliliters of peripheral blood, drawn into EDTA-treated Vacutainer tubes. Ficoll-Paque density-gradient centrifugation was used to isolate PBMCs, with at least 6 million per sample. Trizol reagent was used to extract total RNA from PBMCs, with at least 6 micrograms per sample. The percentages of naive CD45RAhigh/CD27high T cells were determined by flow cytometry on a PBMC aliquot from every donor. V ends up 4 bases short and J 3 bases short, with an unmatched junction base count of 10. CDR1 and CDR2, per the germline V gene, are SGHRS and YFSETQ. Taken from cysteine to phenylalanine, the CDR3 has 18 residues. Of the read, only the CDR3 DNA is kept; its 54 bases are in frame from base 1.

The library was made by 5' RACE. Sequencing was performed on an Illumina HiSeq 2500. A second PCR of roughly 7 to 12 cycles was run with a J-beta primer mix and a sample-barcoded 5' primer. A unique molecular identifier was introduced onto each TCR beta cDNA molecule by a template-switch 5' adaptor carrying 12 random nucleotides. Each sample yielded at least 2.5 million CDR3-containing paired-end reads. All of the RNA was converted into first-strand cDNA using the Mint cDNA synthesis kit, with a TRBC-specific oligonucleotide serving as the primer. After uracil-DNA glycosylase treatment, a first 18-cycle PCR used universal primers M1SS and BC2_uni_R on all cDNA. In the authors' own workflow: For normalization, 1 million high-quality reads were randomly selected from each sample, with every read carrying a distinct molecular identifier. Reads sharing molecular identifiers were discarded rather than binned into consensus sequences. MiTCR, run with a Q25 quality threshold and the strictest error-elimination algorithm, handled CDR3 identification, clonotype clustering and error correction. Lower-bound total TCR beta diversity was estimated with a nonparametric unseen species model using Euler transformation. TCRdb's own reprocessing of the public reads used fastp at Q25 and MiXCR and kept productive beta chains. Every entry covers one CDR3 protein and lists the most common genes and DNA from its rows. The V and J calls follow TCRdb's processing rather than the paper's. The sample records 1.5 million to 2 million distinct CDR3 sequences, roughly 49% of which are singletons. In total, the top ten clones hold roughly 2% of the sample.

This entry comes from a study of blood T cells in healthy people across ages (dated by TCRdb to between 2014 and 2017). As for the study more broadly: In model experiments, template switching captured roughly one uniquely barcoded TCR beta cDNA molecule for every two T cells. For two donors (one aged 18 to 29 and one aged 80 or older), the study analyzed two additional independent replicas of 1 million unique cDNA reads from the same blood draw. To avoid experimental bias, donors of different ages were spread randomly across the sequencing lanes. Using deep sequencing normalized with unique cDNA molecular identifiers, the study measured how TCR beta repertoire diversity changes with age. The donors were divided into four age groups: young (average around 16 years), middle-aged (approximately 42), aged (approximately 64) and long-lived (about 90). Overall results and qualifications from the work: Estimates of total diversity based on one million sequenced T cells were regarded as lower bounds and as underestimates. Since profiling was done on bulk unsorted PBMCs, naive and antigen-experienced compartments could not be conclusively compared. Compared with the aged group, more naive CD4+ T cells, fewer expanded clones and increased TCR diversity were shown by the long-lived group, suggesting age selection. A strong correlation was found between observed TCR beta diversity and the percentage of naive T cells measured by flow cytometry. As age increased, observed TCR beta diversity per million T cells dropped in a roughly linear way, and a significant reduction was already evident by age 40. Because the CMV infection status of the donors was unknown, age-related changes in expanded clonotypes may potentially have been confounded.

The chain employs TRBV5-1 and TRBJ2-7; the junction holds 16 bases that match TRBD2. This clonotype was sampled from a woman in her forties in good health. The source material was blood. The CDR3 region: CASSAGLAGGRPFYEQYF. The DNA sequence is as follows: TGCGCCAGCAGCGCGGGACTAGCGGGGGGGCGTCCATTCTACGAGCAGTACTTC.